This T cell receptor beta chain was obtained from a study of cytomegalovirus exposure and HLA in healthy donors (dated by TCRdb to the late 2010s). Broadly, across the study: In an earlier analysis of several hundred of the donors, 276 Gb of sequence data and 117 million unique TCR beta sequences from about 180 million T cells were reported. High-throughput TCR immunosequencing, statistical association of individual TCRs with disease status, and machine learning were combined to predict cytomegalovirus infection status. The number of donors typed differed by locus, with roughly 620-630 for A, B, C, DRB1 and DQB1, 522 for DQA1, about 610 for DPA1, and some 450 for DPB1. A later genetic analysis used genome-wide SNP genotypes for 398 of the 666 donors, treating that subset as a discovery cohort. The study was designed to test whether signatures of past pathogen exposure could be identified by cataloging public T cell receptors. Because of strong linkage in the cohort, roughly five DR-DQ haplotypes were treated as single units for association and clustering. An earlier analysis of fewer than 700 of the donors applied high-throughput TCR beta sequencing to assess whether each TCR beta V gene segment acted as functional or pseudogenic. Besides the first cohort of 666 subjects, a separate validation cohort made up of 120 different subjects was used. The study used immunosequencing to profile the T cell repertoires of several hundred subjects and linked those repertoires to cytomegalovirus serostatus. An early release that covered fewer than 750 HLA-typed donors contained approximately 290 gigabases of sequencing data and roughly 84 million unique TCR sequences. Every repertoire in the discovery cohort had been generated on one and the same sequencing platform. A later analysis re-examined previously published TCR beta repertoires from more than 650 donors and added high-resolution HLA genotyping to investigate patterns of TCR occurrence. Of the 350 to 450 genotyped donors, roughly 85% fell in the genetic ancestry cluster associated with self-reported Caucasian donors. Among over 350 genotyped donors of the cohort, an average of roughly 240,000 unique TCR beta nucleotide sequences were sequenced per donor, roughly 20% of them non-productive. Donor age, sex, ethnicity and CMV serostatus were compiled alongside the repertoire data. The later analysis used no new phenotypic data to find candidate immune exposures, relying instead on TCR beta sequences and their occurrence across donors. Class I and class II HLA loci were covered by the typing at four-digit resolution.

In total, roughly 670 healthy bone marrow donors made up the cohort. At the time of sampling, all cohort members were nominally healthy, though unrecorded immune exposures were likely present. The donor was CMV seropositive and was included in the group of approximately 310 seropositive cohort members. Each donor provided a peripheral blood sample, and peripheral blood mononuclear cells were used for TCR beta sequencing. The Qiagen DNeasy Blood Extraction Kit was used to extract genomic DNA from the blood cell samples. CDR1 and CDR2 are read off the germline V gene as KGHSH and LQKENI. A distance of 6 bases separates the germline ends of V and J, which lose 2 bases and 4 bases respectively. Inclusive of the bounding cysteine and phenylalanine, the CDR3 is 12 residues long. Just CDR3 DNA is preserved here, 36 bases in frame from base 1. Library construction relied on the immunoSEQ multiplex PCR assay. A mixture of 60 forward primers for TCR Vbeta segments and 13 reverse primers for TCR Jbeta segments was used in the multiplex PCR. The CDR3 region of rearranged TCR beta genes was amplified from genomic DNA by a multiplex PCR assay. Amplified TCR beta libraries were sequenced as 87-base-pair reads on the Illumina HiSeq System. The original methods were these. In a later analysis, some 80 million unique TCR beta chains were counted across the roughly 670 repertoires, and roughly 11 million of these chains were shared by at least two donors. Raw reads were error-corrected and collapsed into unique sequences by a nearest-neighbor algorithm in which closely related sequences were merged to remove PCR and sequencing errors. V, D and J gene segments were assigned by aligning CDR3 sequences to IMGT reference sequences. For a sequence to be retained, at least a six-nucleotide match to both a V gene segment and a J gene segment was required. A rearrangement counted as productive if the CDR3 had no stop codons and remained in frame with V and J, and every other rearrangement counted as non-productive. CDR3 was defined according to IMGT convention as the region running from the second conserved V-encoded cysteine to the conserved J-encoded phenylalanine. The earlier analysis of about 640 of the donors excluded any sequence lacking an unambiguous match to a single V gene segment. In an earlier analysis of a few hundred of the donors, V segments were called functional above 56.7% productive rearrangements and were called segregating when the between-donor standard deviation exceeded 5%. A statistical classification framework was developed to diagnose cytomegalovirus status using the catalog of TCR beta chain sequences. V and J gene assignment, in a later analysis, came from comparing TCR nucleotide sequences with IMGT/GENE-DB human TR gene sequences. Using the TCRdist pipeline, a later analysis assigned CDR3 sequences along with most-parsimonious VDJ recombination scenarios. In a later analysis, every TCR beta chain was defined by the combination of its CDR3 amino acid sequence and its V-gene family, and reads without a unique V-gene family were dropped. To address suspected cross-contamination and a sequencing artifact, a later analysis removed 592 highly shared, low-generation-probability nucleotide sequences. For each public chain, a later analysis derived a clonal expansion index from normalized ranks of inferred template counts within each repertoire. In a later analysis, generation probabilities were computed with a VDJ recombination model fitted to out-of-frame rearrangements, and the resulting probabilities were checked against IGoR. Hypergeometric tests were used in a later analysis to score TCR-TCR, TCR-HLA and TCR-CMV co-occurrence, with a repertoire-size bias correction applied to the TCR pairs. False discovery rates were estimated in a later analysis by permuting HLA or CMV assignments 20 times. In a later analysis, co-occurring TCRs were grouped using DBSCAN, and TCRdist sequence similarity was added for clustering within HLA-allele-positive subsets. For co-occurrence clustering, repertoires with fewer than 30,000 or more than 120,000 public chains were excluded, along with roughly five repertoires with anomalous nucleotide sharing. Here the immuneACCESS table is served through TCRdb, limited to in-frame sequences with V and J called. Missing clones are a known gap in these copies; in checked studies unresolved V genes cover under half, and the rest lacks a known reason. The V and J calls and clone size come from that table; D and trimming were worked out from the DNA. This sample lists roughly 100,000 clones; about three quarters were detected once. Clones ranked in the top ten supply around 7% of the sample.

Study-level results and caveats: In a later genetic analysis, a missense DCLRE1C variant was associated with V-gene and J-gene trimming of TCR beta chains, and the association was replicated in an independent cohort. Because HLA typing was missing for some donors at each locus, association tests included only the typed subset. Because the 87-base-pair reads could not distinguish some IMGT-functional V segments, including TRBV6-2 and TRBV6-3, those segments were excluded. A group of highly shared sequence variants was considered likely to be a technical artifact of the sequencing pipeline. A later analysis associated around 16,000 TCR beta sequences with specific HLA alleles at a false discovery rate of 0.05. A later analysis reported that several top co-occurrence clusters appeared linked to parvovirus B19, influenza, CMV and Epstein-Barr virus. For the cohort, immune exposure information was limited to CMV serostatus. According to a later analysis, TCR association rates differed among HLA loci, with DRB1 alleles showing the most associated TCRs and HLA-C alleles showing the fewest. According to the authors, the approach could potentially be generalized to other disease states and immunological phenotypes. When HLA alleles, especially DR and DQ, strongly co-occurred, attributing TCR associations to individual alleles was difficult. Broadly in line with IMGT annotations, most TCR beta V segments showed up in productive rearrangements about 87% or about 30% of the time in an earlier analysis of about 500 of the donors. Compared with the roughly 710-donor mean, donors in an Asian-associated ancestry cluster had fewer N-insertions in productive TCRs, according to a later genetic analysis. According to a later analysis, most CMV-associated TCR beta chains appeared to be HLA-restricted, and the HLA associations seemed to be driven largely by CMV exposure. Because counts were too low, some 16 rarely observed V segments, including chromosome 9 orphons, were excluded from the earlier analysis of fewer than 650 of the donors. Compared with equally common non-associated chains, HLA-associated TCR beta chains in a later analysis were more clonally expanded and had lower generation probabilities. The classifier was reported to diagnose cytomegalovirus status with high specificity and sensitivity in both the original cohort and the validation cohort. Correlated functional status among segregating V segments might be attributable to linkage disequilibrium, but an unknown experimental factor could not be ruled out. Sequencing depth was assumed to be roughly uniform across donors in the presence/absence analyses, though that assumption may not hold. The study listed 150 to 200 TCR beta chains as associated with cytomegalovirus. In vitro tests confirmed that three of the cytomegalovirus-associated TCR beta chains recognize cytomegalovirus antigens. A further reported finding was that TCR beta sequences accurately predicted the HLA-A and HLA-B alleles for most subjects in the first cohort. Most TCR sequences were seen in very few donors, while some public TCRs were found in many individuals. This cohort had only TCR beta chains sequenced, and the lack of alpha or paired-chain data limited which features could be detected.

For this clone: Its target antigen remains unknown. Base qualities are not recorded, but no much larger clone differs from it by a single base.

This sequence uses TRBV18 and TRBJ2-7; no D segment can be confidently identified. The sequenced sample consisted of PBMCs. The source is a man aged 35-49 years in good health and CMV-seropositive. The DNA sequence follows: TGTGCCAGCTCACCAACAGAATACGAGCAGTACTTC. Protein translation: CASSPTEYEQYF.